This T cell receptor beta chain was recorded in a study of T cell responses to AZD1222 COVID-19 vaccine. The germline V gene encodes CDR1 MDHEN and CDR2 SYDVKM. The junction had 9 bases not matched to a gene; V was cut back by 5 bases and J by 4 bases. The CDR3 length is 16 residues. TCRdb's copy holds only in-frame clones and misses some; the assay was immunoSEQ multiplex PCR. The data contain some 140,000 clones, 84% of them singletons. This clone was seen a few times. The chain joins TRBV28 to TRBJ1-5; TRBD1 aligns across 9 bases. This TCR was recovered from an adult in good health. The source was peripheral blood, collected on day 0 of AZD1222 vaccination. The CDR3 is CASSPIGTGRNQPQHF. In DNA, the CDR3 is TGTGCCAGCAGTCCTATAGGGACAGGGCGTAATCAGCCCCAGCATTTT.